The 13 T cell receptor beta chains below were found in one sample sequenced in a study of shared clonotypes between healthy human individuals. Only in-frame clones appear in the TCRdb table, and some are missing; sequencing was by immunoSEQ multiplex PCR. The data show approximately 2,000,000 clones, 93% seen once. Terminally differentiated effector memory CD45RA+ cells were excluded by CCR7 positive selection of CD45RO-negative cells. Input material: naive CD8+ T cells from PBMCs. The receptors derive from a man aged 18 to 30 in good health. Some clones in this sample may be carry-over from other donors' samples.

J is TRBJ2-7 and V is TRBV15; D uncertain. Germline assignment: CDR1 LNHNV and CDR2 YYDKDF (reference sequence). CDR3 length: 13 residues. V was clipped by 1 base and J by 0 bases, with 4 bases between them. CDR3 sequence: CATSRATSYEQYF. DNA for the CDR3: TGTGCCACCAGCAGAGCCACCTCCTACGAGCAGTACTTC.

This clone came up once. The CDR3: CAIRLGVSYEQYF. The DNA for the CDR3 is TGTGCCATCAGGCTGGGGGTTTCCTACGAGCAGTACTTC. J is TRBJ2-7 and V is TRBV10-3, with D perhaps matching TRBD1 or TRBD2 (5 bases each). From germline, CDR1 is ENHRY and CDR2 SYGVKD. The V end was cut by 6 bases, the J end by 1 base, with 10 bases between. The length of the CDR3 is 13 residues.

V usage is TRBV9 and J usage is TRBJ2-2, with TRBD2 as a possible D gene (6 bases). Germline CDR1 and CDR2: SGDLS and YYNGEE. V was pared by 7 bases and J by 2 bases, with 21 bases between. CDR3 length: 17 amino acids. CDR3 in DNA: TGTGCCAGCTCTAAAACGGGGGTGCCACCTAACACCGGGGAGCTGTTTTTT. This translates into CASSKTGVPPNTGELFF.

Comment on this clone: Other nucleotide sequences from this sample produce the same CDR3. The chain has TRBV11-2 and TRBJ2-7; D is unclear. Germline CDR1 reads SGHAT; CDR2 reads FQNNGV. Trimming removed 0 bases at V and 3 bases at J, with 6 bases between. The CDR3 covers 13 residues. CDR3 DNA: TGTGCCAGCAGCTTAGATCGAAGCTACGAGCAGTACTTC. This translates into CASSLDRSYEQYF.

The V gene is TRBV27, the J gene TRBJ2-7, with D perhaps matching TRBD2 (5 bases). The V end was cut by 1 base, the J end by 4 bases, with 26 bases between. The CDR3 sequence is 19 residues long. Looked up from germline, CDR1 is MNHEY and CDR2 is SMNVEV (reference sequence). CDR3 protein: CASSLLRDLTGMMRYEQYF. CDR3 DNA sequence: TGTGCCAGCAGTTTATTGAGGGATCTGACCGGGATGATGAGGTACGAGCAGTACTTC.

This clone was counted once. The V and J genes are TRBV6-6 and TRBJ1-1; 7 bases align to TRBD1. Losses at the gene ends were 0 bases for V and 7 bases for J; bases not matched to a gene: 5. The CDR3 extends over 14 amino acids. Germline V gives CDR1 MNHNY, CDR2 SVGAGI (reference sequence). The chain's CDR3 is CASSYSTGAVEAFF. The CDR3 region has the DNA TGTGCCAGCAGTTACTCAACAGGGGCCGTTGAAGCTTTCTTT.

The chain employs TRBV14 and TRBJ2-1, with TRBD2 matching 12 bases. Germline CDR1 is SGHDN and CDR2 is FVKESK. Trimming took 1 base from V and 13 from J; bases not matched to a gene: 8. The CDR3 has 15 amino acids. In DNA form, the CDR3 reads TGTGCCAGCAGCCAAGGGCTAGCGGGAGGGCTATATCAGTTCTTC. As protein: CASSQGLAGGLYQFF.

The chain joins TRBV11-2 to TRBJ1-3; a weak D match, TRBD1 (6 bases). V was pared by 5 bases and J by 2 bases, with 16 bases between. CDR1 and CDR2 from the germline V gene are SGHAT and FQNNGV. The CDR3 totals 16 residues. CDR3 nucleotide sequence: TGTGCCAGCAGCCAGCCATGGGGGGCAACTGGAAACACCATATATTTT. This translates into CASSQPWGATGNTIYF.

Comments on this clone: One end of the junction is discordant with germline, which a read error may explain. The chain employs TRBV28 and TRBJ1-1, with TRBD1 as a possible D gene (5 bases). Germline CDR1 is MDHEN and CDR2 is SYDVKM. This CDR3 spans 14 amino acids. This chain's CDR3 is CASSRNRLNAEAFF. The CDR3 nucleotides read TGTGCCAGCAGCCGCAACAGGTTGAACGCTGAAGCTTTCTTT.

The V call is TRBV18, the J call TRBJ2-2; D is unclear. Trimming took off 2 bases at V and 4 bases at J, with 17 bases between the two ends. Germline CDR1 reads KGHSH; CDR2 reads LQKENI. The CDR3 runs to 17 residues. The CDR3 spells CASSPGFHAYLTGELFF. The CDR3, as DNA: TGTGCCAGCTCACCAGGTTTTCATGCCTACCTCACCGGGGAGCTGTTTTTT.

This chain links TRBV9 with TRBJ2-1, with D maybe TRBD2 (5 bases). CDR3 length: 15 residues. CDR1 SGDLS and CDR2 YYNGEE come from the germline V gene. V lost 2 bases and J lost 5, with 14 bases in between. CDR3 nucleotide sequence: TGTGCCAGCAGCGTGGGGAGAAGCTTAAACAATGAGCAGTTCTTC. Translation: CASSVGRSLNNEQFF.

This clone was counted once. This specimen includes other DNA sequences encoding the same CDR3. Here the CDR3 reads CASSLAAGTAAYEQYF. The CDR3 DNA follows: TGTGCCAGCAGTTTAGCAGCCGGGACAGCAGCCTACGAGCAGTACTTC. The chain has TRBV27 and TRBJ2-7, with TRBD1 matching over 7 bases. The V and J ends lost 2 bases and 2 bases, in that order; junction bases with no gene match: 9. There are 16 residues in the CDR3. Germline V gene data show CDR1 as MNHEY and CDR2 as SMNVEV (reference sequence).

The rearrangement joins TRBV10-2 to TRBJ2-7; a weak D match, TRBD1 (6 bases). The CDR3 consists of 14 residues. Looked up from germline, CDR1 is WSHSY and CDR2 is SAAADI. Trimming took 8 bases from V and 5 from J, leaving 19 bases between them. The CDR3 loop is CASARSRGSNEQYF. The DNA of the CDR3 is TGCGCCAGCGCCAGGTCGAGGGGGTCGAACGAGCAGTACTTC.